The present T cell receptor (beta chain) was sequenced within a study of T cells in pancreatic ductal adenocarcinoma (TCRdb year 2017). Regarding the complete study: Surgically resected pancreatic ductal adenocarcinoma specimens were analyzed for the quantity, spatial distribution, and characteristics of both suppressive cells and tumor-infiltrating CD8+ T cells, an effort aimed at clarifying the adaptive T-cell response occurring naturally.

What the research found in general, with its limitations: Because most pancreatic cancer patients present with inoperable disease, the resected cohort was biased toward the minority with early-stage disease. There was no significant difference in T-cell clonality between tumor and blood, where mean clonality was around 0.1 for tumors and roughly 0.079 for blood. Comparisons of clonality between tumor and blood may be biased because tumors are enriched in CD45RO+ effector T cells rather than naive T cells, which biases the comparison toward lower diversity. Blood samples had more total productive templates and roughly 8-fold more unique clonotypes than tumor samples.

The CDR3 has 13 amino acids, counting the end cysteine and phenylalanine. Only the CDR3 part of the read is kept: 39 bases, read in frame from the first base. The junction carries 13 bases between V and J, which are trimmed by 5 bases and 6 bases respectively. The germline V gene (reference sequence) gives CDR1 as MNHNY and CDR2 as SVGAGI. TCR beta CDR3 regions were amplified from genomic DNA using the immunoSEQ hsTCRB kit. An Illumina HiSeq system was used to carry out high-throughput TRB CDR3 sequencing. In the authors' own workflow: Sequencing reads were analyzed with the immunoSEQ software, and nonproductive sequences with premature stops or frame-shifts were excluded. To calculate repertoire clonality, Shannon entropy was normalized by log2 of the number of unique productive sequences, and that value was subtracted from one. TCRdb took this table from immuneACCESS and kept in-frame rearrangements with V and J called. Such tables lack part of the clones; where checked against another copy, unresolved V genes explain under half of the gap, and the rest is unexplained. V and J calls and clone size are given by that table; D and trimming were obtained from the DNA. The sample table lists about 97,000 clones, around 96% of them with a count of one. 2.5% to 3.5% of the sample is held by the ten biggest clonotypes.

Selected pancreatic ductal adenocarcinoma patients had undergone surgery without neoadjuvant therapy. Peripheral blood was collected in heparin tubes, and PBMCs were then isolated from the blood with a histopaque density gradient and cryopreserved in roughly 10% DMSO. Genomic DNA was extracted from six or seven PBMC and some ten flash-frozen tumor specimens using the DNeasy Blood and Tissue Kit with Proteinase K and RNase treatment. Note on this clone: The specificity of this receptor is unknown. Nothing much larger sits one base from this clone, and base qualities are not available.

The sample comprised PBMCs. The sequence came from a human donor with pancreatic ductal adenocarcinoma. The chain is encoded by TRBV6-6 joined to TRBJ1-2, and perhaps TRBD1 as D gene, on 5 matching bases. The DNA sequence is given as TGTGCCAGCAGTGACTACAGGTCGGATGGCTACACCTTC. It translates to CASSDYRSDGYTF.